These T cell receptor beta chains were read from a single sample in a study of cytomegalovirus exposure and HLA in healthy donors. Clones were sequenced by immunoSEQ multiplex PCR, and TCRdb holds only the in-frame ones, with some missing. The sample records around 190,000 clones, roughly 74% being singletons. The source material was PBMCs. The receptors come from a female donor in good health and CMV-seronegative. Both conserved end residues are part of each CDR3. Fields, in order: J gene, V gene, D gene, clone size, CDR3 DNA, CDR3 protein. D genes are given only for firm matches. Where a row states a size, it is once, few, many or the class of an expanded clone; other rows omit it.

j_gene: TRBJ1-1
v_gene: TRBV4-1
d_gene: -
abundance: few
CDR3nt: TGCGCCAGCAGCCAAGTGGGGAGTCCTGAAGCTTTCTTT
CDR3aa: CASSQVGSPEAFF

j_gene: TRBJ2-1
v_gene: TRBV27
d_gene: -
abundance: -
CDR3nt: TGTGCCAGCAGCCCCACCGGGACATACAATGAGCAGTTCTTC
CDR3aa: CASSPTGTYNEQFF

j_gene: TRBJ1-1
v_gene: TRBV10-3
d_gene: TRBD1
abundance: -
CDR3nt: TGTGCCATCAGTCAGACAGGGGGTCTCGCTGAAGCTTTCTTT
CDR3aa: CAISQTGGLAEAFF

j_gene: TRBJ1-4
v_gene: TRBV7-9
d_gene: -
abundance: once
CDR3nt: TGTTCCAGCAGCCCCTCCGACACAACTAATGAAAAACTGTTTTTT
CDR3aa: CSSSPSDTTNEKLFF

j_gene: TRBJ1-1
v_gene: TRBV7-9
d_gene: TRBD1
abundance: -
CDR3nt: TGTGCCAGCAGCCACAGACAGGGGCTGAACACTGAAGCTTTCTTT
CDR3aa: CASSHRQGLNTEAFF

j_gene: TRBJ2-1
v_gene: TRBV7-9
d_gene: -
abundance: few
CDR3nt: TGTGCCAGCACCCTCGGAGGGGGGGATGAGCAGTTCTTC
CDR3aa: CASTLGGGDEQFF

j_gene: TRBJ1-6
v_gene: TRBV6-1
d_gene: TRBD1
abundance: -
CDR3nt: TGTGCCAGCAGTGAACTACACAGGGGGTTCAATTCACCCCTCCACTTT
CDR3aa: CASSELHRGFNSPLHF

j_gene: TRBJ1-1
v_gene: TRBV19
d_gene: -
abundance: -
CDR3nt: TGTGCCAGTAGTGGGACACTGAACACTGAAGCTTTCTTT
CDR3aa: CASSGTLNTEAFF

j_gene: TRBJ1-2
v_gene: TRBV19
d_gene: -
abundance: -
CDR3nt: TGTGCCAGTAGACAGTACCCTACGGGAAACTATGGCTACACCTTC
CDR3aa: CASRQYPTGNYGYTF

j_gene: TRBJ2-7
v_gene: TRBV9
d_gene: TRBD2
abundance: few
CDR3nt: TGTGCCAGCGGCTTAGCGGGGGGGCTGGACGAGCAGTACTTC
CDR3aa: CASGLAGGLDEQYF

j_gene: TRBJ1-6
v_gene: TRBV7-2
d_gene: TRBD1
abundance: -
CDR3nt: TGTGCCAGCAGCTCGTGGGGGGTACAGGGGGAAAGCTCACCCCTCCACTTT
CDR3aa: CASSSWGVQGESSPLHF

j_gene: TRBJ2-1
v_gene: TRBV28
d_gene: TRBD2
abundance: once
CDR3nt: TGTGCCAGCAGTTTAGCGGGGGAGGGATATAATGAGCAGTTCTTC
CDR3aa: CASSLAGEGYNEQFF

j_gene: TRBJ2-2
v_gene: TRBV6-5
d_gene: -
abundance: -
CDR3nt: TGTGCCAGCAAGAGGGGGGGCCTAGACACCGGGGAGCTGTTTTTT
CDR3aa: CASKRGGLDTGELFF

j_gene: TRBJ2-1
v_gene: TRBV6-4
d_gene: TRBD1
abundance: -
CDR3nt: TGTGCCAGCAGTCTCGGACAGGGACCCCACAATGAGCAGTTCTTC
CDR3aa: CASSLGQGPHNEQFF

j_gene: TRBJ1-6
v_gene: TRBV27
d_gene: TRBD1
abundance: -
CDR3nt: TGTGCCAGCAGTTTACACCCGACAGGGAAGGGTTCACCCCTCCACTTT
CDR3aa: CASSLHPTGKGSPLHF

j_gene: TRBJ1-5
v_gene: TRBV30
d_gene: -
abundance: -
CDR3nt: TGTGCCTGGAGTACATTCAGGGGTGGCAATCAGCCCCAGCATTTT
CDR3aa: CAWSTFRGGNQPQHF

j_gene: TRBJ1-2
v_gene: TRBV27
d_gene: TRBD1
abundance: -
CDR3nt: TGTGCCAGCAGTGCTTCCGGGACAGGGGCTGGCGGCTACACCTTC
CDR3aa: CASSASGTGAGGYTF

j_gene: TRBJ2-5
v_gene: TRBV4-2
d_gene: -
abundance: -
CDR3nt: TGTGCCAGCAGCCAAGCTACCGTCCAAGAGACCCAGTACTTC
CDR3aa: CASSQATVQETQYF

j_gene: TRBJ2-3
v_gene: TRBV12-2
d_gene: -
abundance: -
CDR3nt: TGTGCAAGTCGTCCTACAAGTACCACTAGCGGGAGGGCCACGGGCACAGATACGCAGTATTTT
CDR3aa: CASRPTSTTSGRATGTDTQYF

j_gene: TRBJ1-5
v_gene: TRBV19
d_gene: -
abundance: -
CDR3nt: TGTGCCAGTAGCCCTGAGGATTATAGCAATCAGCCCCAGCATTTT
CDR3aa: CASSPEDYSNQPQHF

j_gene: TRBJ2-2
v_gene: TRBV7-6
d_gene: -
abundance: -
CDR3nt: TGTGCCAGCAGCTTATTGGGTGGGGCCACCGGGGAGCTGTTTTTT
CDR3aa: CASSLLGGATGELFF

j_gene: TRBJ2-7
v_gene: TRBV5-1
d_gene: -
abundance: -
CDR3nt: TGCGCCAGCAGCTTGGCTGCGTCCCACTACGAGCAGTACTTC
CDR3aa: CASSLAASHYEQYF

j_gene: TRBJ2-1
v_gene: TRBV5-4
d_gene: TRBD2
abundance: -
CDR3nt: TGTGCCAGCAGCCCGACTAGCGGGTTTCCCAATGAGCAGTTCTTC
CDR3aa: CASSPTSGFPNEQFF

j_gene: TRBJ2-3
v_gene: TRBV4-3
d_gene: -
abundance: once
CDR3nt: TGCGCCAGCAGCCAAGATATCCGGACTACTCGAGATACGCAGTATTTT
CDR3aa: CASSQDIRTTRDTQYF

j_gene: TRBJ1-5
v_gene: TRBV18
d_gene: TRBD1
abundance: -
CDR3nt: TGTGCCAGCTCTACCCTGAGACAGGGGTTGGTGAATGGCAATCAGCCCCAGCATTTT
CDR3aa: CASSTLRQGLVNGNQPQHF

j_gene: TRBJ1-1
v_gene: TRBV6-1
d_gene: -
abundance: -
CDR3nt: TGTGCCAGCAGTGAACGACAGGCCCCGGTGAACACTGAAGCTTTCTTT
CDR3aa: CASSERQAPVNTEAFF

j_gene: TRBJ2-7
v_gene: TRBV15
d_gene: TRBD2
abundance: -
CDR3nt: TGTGCCACCAGCGGATCCGGGACTAGCGGGGGTTACACCTACGAGCAGTACTTC
CDR3aa: CATSGSGTSGGYTYEQYF

j_gene: TRBJ2-7
v_gene: TRBV7-7
d_gene: -
abundance: -
CDR3nt: TGTGCTAGCAGCCCGAGCGGTTCCTACGAGCAGTACTTC
CDR3aa: CASSPSGSYEQYF

j_gene: TRBJ2-3
v_gene: TRBV28
d_gene: TRBD2
abundance: once
CDR3nt: TGTGCCAGCAACCCAACCGAGCGGGGGACAGATACGCAGTATTTT
CDR3aa: CASNPTERGTDTQYF

j_gene: TRBJ1-5
v_gene: TRBV2
d_gene: -
abundance: -
CDR3nt: TGTGCCAGCAGAGGGGAAGGGCAGCCCCAGCATTTT
CDR3aa: CASRGEGQPQHF

j_gene: TRBJ1-2
v_gene: TRBV10-3
d_gene: -
abundance: -
CDR3nt: TGTGCCATCAGTGCAGGGTCTGGCTACACCTTC
CDR3aa: CAISAGSGYTF

j_gene: TRBJ1-2
v_gene: TRBV6-1
d_gene: -
abundance: once
CDR3nt: TGTGCCAGCAGCCTGGACAATAGGTATGGCTACACCTTC
CDR3aa: CASSLDNRYGYTF

j_gene: TRBJ2-3
v_gene: TRBV10-1
d_gene: -
abundance: -
CDR3nt: TGCGCCAGCTCGGTACTAGCTGTAGGTCAGGTGCAGTATTTT
CDR3aa: CASSVLAVGQVQYF

j_gene: TRBJ2-3
v_gene: TRBV5-1
d_gene: TRBD2
abundance: -
CDR3nt: TGCGCCAGCAGCTTGGAGCGGGGGGGCCGGGGAGATACGCAGTATTTT
CDR3aa: CASSLERGGRGDTQYF

j_gene: TRBJ2-1
v_gene: TRBV7-2
d_gene: TRBD2
abundance: few
CDR3nt: TGTGCCAGCGGGGGAAAGGGAGGGCGTAATGAGCAGTTCTTC
CDR3aa: CASGGKGGRNEQFF

j_gene: TRBJ2-7
v_gene: TRBV30
d_gene: -
abundance: -
CDR3nt: TGTGCCTGGAGTGTACGGAGGGTTACGGACGAGCAGTACTTC
CDR3aa: CAWSVRRVTDEQYF

j_gene: TRBJ2-3
v_gene: TRBV5-1
d_gene: -
abundance: -
CDR3nt: TGCGCCAGCAGCTTGGGGGAGAGCACAGATACGCAGTATTTT
CDR3aa: CASSLGESTDTQYF

j_gene: TRBJ2-7
v_gene: TRBV7-9
d_gene: -
abundance: -
CDR3nt: TGTTCCAGCAGCTTTCCAGGGGACTACGAGCAGTACTTC
CDR3aa: CSSSFPGDYEQYF

j_gene: TRBJ1-1
v_gene: TRBV6-1
d_gene: -
abundance: -
CDR3nt: TGTGCCAGCAGACCCGACAGGCTTGAAGCTTTCTTT
CDR3aa: CASRPDRLEAFF

j_gene: TRBJ2-1
v_gene: TRBV9
d_gene: -
abundance: -
CDR3nt: TGTGCCAGCAGCGTAGACCCCCAGGGTATGAGGCATGAGCAGTTCTTC
CDR3aa: CASSVDPQGMRHEQFF

j_gene: TRBJ2-3
v_gene: TRBV4-3
d_gene: TRBD2
abundance: -
CDR3nt: TGCGCCAGCAGCCAAGGGGCGGGAGGGCCAGGAGATACGCAGTATTTT
CDR3aa: CASSQGAGGPGDTQYF

j_gene: TRBJ1-1
v_gene: TRBV9
d_gene: TRBD1
abundance: few
CDR3nt: TGTGCCAGCAGTTTTACAGGGGTCACTGAAGCTTTCTTT
CDR3aa: CASSFTGVTEAFF

j_gene: TRBJ2-1
v_gene: TRBV5-1
d_gene: -
abundance: -
CDR3nt: TGCGCCAGCAGCTTGCTTATAGCGTCCCCCTACAATGAGCAGTTCTTC
CDR3aa: CASSLLIASPYNEQFF

j_gene: TRBJ2-3
v_gene: TRBV7-6
d_gene: -
abundance: -
CDR3nt: TGTGCCAGCAGCTCCCGGGGGCGGCGGGGGCAAGATACGCAGTATTTT
CDR3aa: CASSSRGRRGQDTQYF

j_gene: TRBJ2-1
v_gene: TRBV28
d_gene: -
abundance: -
CDR3nt: TGTGCCAGCAGTTTGGAGGGGTGGGATGAGCAGTTCTTC
CDR3aa: CASSLEGWDEQFF

j_gene: TRBJ1-2
v_gene: TRBV18
d_gene: TRBD1
abundance: -
CDR3nt: TGTGCCAGCTCACCACGAGAGACAGGGGAGCCACCCCATGGCTACACCTTC
CDR3aa: CASSPRETGEPPHGYTF

j_gene: TRBJ1-4
v_gene: TRBV5-1
d_gene: TRBD1
abundance: -
CDR3nt: TGCGCCAGCAGCGCCCGACAGGGAGCGGTGGAAAAACTGTTTTTT
CDR3aa: CASSARQGAVEKLFF

j_gene: TRBJ2-7
v_gene: TRBV6-5
d_gene: TRBD1
abundance: -
CDR3nt: TGTGCCAGCAGTAGAAGGACAGGGGACCACGAGCAGTACTTC
CDR3aa: CASSRRTGDHEQYF

j_gene: TRBJ2-6
v_gene: TRBV19
d_gene: -
abundance: -
CDR3nt: TGTGCCAGTAGTATGTACACGTACTCTGGGGCCAACGTCCTGACTTTC
CDR3aa: CASSMYTYSGANVLTF

j_gene: TRBJ2-1
v_gene: TRBV9
d_gene: -
abundance: once
CDR3nt: TGTGCCAGCAGCGTAGTAGAGCAGGGATCCTACAATGAGCAGTTCTTC
CDR3aa: CASSVVEQGSYNEQFF

j_gene: TRBJ2-7
v_gene: TRBV14
d_gene: TRBD2
abundance: -
CDR3nt: TGTGCCAGCAGCCAAGGGGGGAGGGCCTACGAGCAGTACTTC
CDR3aa: CASSQGGRAYEQYF

j_gene: TRBJ1-1
v_gene: TRBV29-1
d_gene: -
abundance: -
CDR3nt: TGCAGCGTTGAAGCGGGGATGAACACTGAAGCTTTCTTT
CDR3aa: CSVEAGMNTEAFF

j_gene: TRBJ2-5
v_gene: TRBV5-1
d_gene: TRBD2
abundance: -
CDR3nt: TGCGCCAGCAGCTTTACCGGGGAGGGCAAGACCCAGTACTTC
CDR3aa: CASSFTGEGKTQYF

j_gene: TRBJ1-1
v_gene: TRBV14
d_gene: -
abundance: -
CDR3nt: TGTGCCAGCGAAGCAGGGGAAGTAGCTGAAGCTTTCTTT
CDR3aa: CASEAGEVAEAFF

j_gene: TRBJ1-2
v_gene: TRBV11-2
d_gene: -
abundance: -
CDR3nt: TGTGCCAGCAGCTTAGGGGGGGGACACTATGGCTACACCTTC
CDR3aa: CASSLGGGHYGYTF